The sample holds a few counts of the clone carrying this T cell receptor beta chain. Its antigen is not identified. Each CDR3 protein is one row after TCRdb ran MiXCR on the reads. In the table there are more than 150,000 distinct CDR3 sequences, roughly 19% of which are singletons. Trimming cost V 2 bases and J 6 bases, with 11 bases left between them. The length of the CDR3 is 14 residues. These data originate in a study of T cell repertoires in cytomegalovirus infection. Looking at the study overall: It was the public TCR beta signatures that indicated both CMV infection and matching HLA type. Overall study results and limits: Accumulated public TCR beta family frequency recognized individuals carrying CMV together with the relevant HLA. Within the response measured ex vivo, HLA-C-restricted CMV-specific TCR beta clonotypes were dominant.

The receptor was isolated from a human donor in good health (CMV status not recorded). Some clones in this sample may be carry-over from other donors' samples. The V call is TRBV12-3 or TRBV12-4, the J call TRBJ1-5; D gene ambiguous. The sample taken for sequencing was PBMCs. In DNA, the CDR3 is TGTGCCAGCAGTTTAAAATGGGGAACTCAGCCCCAGCATTTT. The encoded protein is CASSLKWGTQPQHF.